The 11 T cell receptor beta chains in this list originate from one sample, sequenced in a study of blood T cell repertoires in COVID-19. The method was immunoSEQ multiplex PCR; TCRdb's version includes in-frame clones alone and lacks a portion of them. Of about 480,000 clones detected, around 85% appear once; the ten largest clones hold 8.3%. Sequenced input: PBMCs or T cells enriched from blood (not recorded which). The receptors come from a woman in her sixties who had recovered from COVID-19.

The V call is TRBV6-5, the J call TRBJ2-3; 11 bases match TRBD1. V lost 6 bases to trimming and J lost 4 bases; unmatched junction nucleotides: 6. The CDR3 is made up of 15 amino acids. The germline CDR1 and CDR2 sequences are MNHEY and SVGAGI. The CDR3 DNA is TGTGCCAGCAGAAGCGGGACAGGGGGTTCAGATACGCAGTATTTT. It encodes CASRSGTGGSDTQYF.

The chain is built from TRBV5-1 and TRBJ2-2; D not resolved. The CDR3 covers 16 residues. CDR1 is SGHRS, CDR2 YFSETQ, per germline. Trimming took 0 bases from V and 6 from J, leaving 15 bases between them. In nucleotides, the CDR3 is TGCGCCAGCAGCTTGGTCACCCCTGACAAATCCGGGGAGCTGTTTTTT. Translated: CASSLVTPDKSGELFF.

The gene calls are TRBV14 and TRBJ2-7; 8 positions agree with TRBD1. The V and J ends lost 3 bases and 2 bases, in that order; junction bases with no gene match: 6. Germline CDR1 is SGHDN and CDR2 is FVKESK. The CDR3 is 15 amino acids. CDR3 nucleotides: TGTGCCAGCAGCCAGGGGGACAGGAGAACCTACGAGCAGTACTTC. Protein: CASSQGDRRTYEQYF.

This clone appeared a single time. The chain joins TRBV5-1 to TRBJ1-3; 8 bases align to TRBD1. The CDR3 covers 15 residues. Per the germline V gene, CDR1 is SGHRS and CDR2 is YFSETQ. With V trimmed by 0 bases and J by 3 bases, 2 bases remained unmatched. CDR3 loop: CASSLGGQGGNTIYF. CDR3 nucleotides: TGCGCCAGCAGCTTGGGAGGACAGGGTGGAAACACCATATATTTT. The whole variable domain, remainder taken from reference TRBV5-1 and TRBJ1-3, is KAGVTQTPRYLIKTRGQQVTLSCSPISGHRSVSWYQQTPGQGLQFLFEYFSETQRNKGNFPGRFSGRQFSNSRSEMNVSTLELGDSALYLCASSLGGQGGNTIYFGEGSWLTVV.

The chain couples TRBV30 to TRBJ2-1, with 9 nucleotides matching TRBD2. J lost 3 bases, V lost 3 bases, and 6 bases had no gene match. Germline CDR1 and CDR2: GTSNPN and SVGIG (reference sequence). This CDR3 is 15 amino acids long. CDR3 DNA sequence: TGTGCCTGGAGGGGGGCGGGGGGGGTCTACAATGAGCAGTTCTTC. Protein product: CAWRGAGGVYNEQFF.

The chain has TRBV5-6 and TRBJ1-1, with D maybe TRBD1 (6 bases). This CDR3 has 11 amino acids. V shed 4 bases and J shed 8 bases, with 9 bases lying between them. The V gene's germline CDR1 is SGHDT and CDR2 YYEEEE. CDR3 sequence: CASSRQVEAFF. CDR3 sequence (DNA): TGTGCCAGCAGCCGACAGGTAGAAGCTTTCTTT. Drawing the rest from reference TRBV5-6 and TRBJ1-1, the complete variable domain is DAGVTQSPTHLIKTRGQQVTLRCSPKSGHDTVSWYQQALGQGPQFIFQYYEEEERQRGNFPDRFSGHQFPNYSSELNVNALLLGDSALYLCASSRQVEAFFGQGTRLTVV.

The chain recombines TRBV6-5 with TRBJ1-2, with D unresolved. This CDR3 spans 13 amino acids. Germline CDR1 is MNHEY and CDR2 is SVGAGI. Trimming left V 5 bases short and J 2 bases short, with 9 bases between. CDR3: CASSRDLNYGYTF. CDR3 nucleotide sequence: TGTGCCAGCAGTCGAGACTTAAACTATGGCTACACCTTC.

This rearrangement joins TRBV10-3 to TRBJ2-3; 14 bases are a match to TRBD2. The CDR3 sequence is 13 residues long. With V trimmed by 8 bases and J by 5 bases, 0 bases remained unmatched. CDR1 is ENHRY and CDR2 is SYGVKD in the germline V gene. In DNA form, the CDR3 reads TGTGCCATCGGGACTAGCGGGGGAGATACGCAGTATTTT. Its protein product is CAIGTSGGDTQYF.

The CDR3, as DNA: TGCAGCGTTGTTAGGACTAACACTGAAGCTTTCTTT. This gives the protein CSVVRTNTEAFF. This chain uses TRBV29-1 with TRBJ1-1; D unclear. The CDR3 is made up of 12 amino acids. Looked up from germline, CDR1 is SQVTM and CDR2 is ANQGSEA. The ends were cut back, 4 bases at V and 2 bases at J, with 8 bases in the middle. Full variable domain (rest looked up from reference TRBV29-1 and TRBJ1-1): SAVISQKPSRDICQRGTSLTIQCQVDSQVTMMFWYRQQPGQSLTLIATANQGSEATYESGFVIDKFPISRPNLTFSTLTVSNMSPEDSSIYLCSVVRTNTEAFFGQGTRLTVV.

This chain joins TRBV18 and TRBJ1-2; unclear D gene. Germline CDR1 reads KGHSH; CDR2 reads LQKENI. Trimming removed 3 bases from V and 7 bases from J, with 15 bases in between. This CDR3 region has 14 residues. The CDR3 coding sequence is TGTGCCAGCTCACCGGAACGGGGTGTGGCTGGCTACACCTTC. As protein: CASSPERGVAGYTF.

J is TRBJ1-6 and V is TRBV10-3; TRBD1 matches 9 bases. After removal of 4 bases from V and 9 bases from J, the junction contained 10 bases not matched to a gene. This CDR3 region has 16 residues. Germline V gives CDR1 ENHRY, CDR2 SYGVKD. CDR3 DNA: TGTGCCATCAGTGGCCGACAGGGGGACGGCGGTTCACCCCTCCACTTT. Translating it yields CAISGRQGDGGSPLHF.